Each of the 19 T cell receptor beta chains below was sequenced from the same sample in a study of cytomegalovirus exposure and HLA in healthy donors. 13 Jbeta primers and 60 Vbeta primers were used for the PCR. Produced via immunoSEQ multiplex PCR; TCRdb's table is partial and in-frame only. The sample lists 120,000 to 150,000 clones; roughly 79% were seen once. The specimen sequenced was PBMCs. The origin of the receptors is a woman in her 30s in good health and CMV-seronegative.

The chain employs TRBV2 and TRBJ1-1, with D hard to call. V shed 8 bases and J shed 0 bases, with 10 bases lying between them. CDR1 and CDR2 from the germline V gene are SNHLY and FYNNEI. This CDR3 is 13 amino acids long. CDR3 loop: CASRVQMNTEAFF. The CDR3 bases are TGTGCCAGCCGGGTGCAAATGAACACTGAAGCTTTCTTT.

J is TRBJ1-4 and V is TRBV9; 10 bases align to TRBD1. CDR1 and CDR2 (germline): SGDLS, YYNGEE. The CDR3 loop spans 14 amino acids. V was clipped by 2 bases and J by 8 bases; unmatched bases: 3. CDR3 sequence reads: CASSVDRGEEKLFF. CDR3 bases: TGTGCCAGCAGCGTGGACAGGGGGGAGGAAAAACTGTTTTTT.

This clone was detected only a few times. The chain joins TRBV9 to TRBJ2-1, with 12 bases that match TRBD2. This CDR3 spans 17 amino acids. Germline assignment: CDR1 SGDLS and CDR2 YYNGEE. The J segment lost 3 bases and the V segment lost 2 bases, leaving 6 bases of the junction unmatched. The CDR3 sequence: CASSVYGTSGFYNEQFF. The CDR3 region has the DNA TGTGCCAGCAGCGTTTACGGGACTAGCGGGTTCTACAATGAGCAGTTCTTC.

The J gene is TRBJ2-2, the V gene TRBV13; TRBD2 aligns across 9 bases. Germline CDR1 is PRHDT and CDR2 is FYEKMQ (reference sequence). The CDR3 sequence is 17 residues long. V dropped 5 bases and J dropped 2; count of bases not matched to a gene: 9. CDR3 in amino acids: CASSPFFSGGNTGELFF. For the CDR3, the DNA is TGTGCCAGCAGCCCATTTTTTAGCGGGGGAAACACCGGGGAGCTGTTTTTT.

This rearrangement joins TRBV9 to TRBJ1-6, with D unclear. Germline-derived CDR1 and CDR2 are SGDLS and YYNGEE. The V end lost 0 bases, the J end lost 10 bases, and 14 bases lay between the germline ends. The CDR3 covers 15 residues. DNA of the CDR3: TGTGCCAGCAGCGTAGGGCTTCCTTGGGCCTCACCCCTCCACTTT. It encodes CASSVGLPWASPLHF.

The chain has TRBV30 and TRBJ1-2, with TRBD1 matching over 7 bases. From germline, CDR1 is GTSNPN and CDR2 SVGIG (reference sequence). V lost 5 bases and J lost 8; bases outside the gene matches: 11. The CDR3 spans 13 residues. The CDR3 region has the DNA TGTGCCTGGGACAGGAGGGGGCACGGAGGCTACACCTTC. Its translation: CAWDRRGHGGYTF. Complete variable domain (other parts from reference TRBV30 and TRBJ1-2): SQTIHQWPATLVQPVGSPLSLECTVEGTSNPNLYWYRQAAGRGLQLLFYSVGIGQISSEVPQNLSASRPQDRQFILSSKKLLLSDSGFYLCAWDRRGHGGYTFGSGTRLTVV.

This clone was detected only a few times. Here the CDR3 reads CASSVDRGSGEQFF. The CDR3 DNA sequence: TGTGCCAGCAGCGTGGACAGGGGGTCTGGTGAGCAGTTCTTC. The chain employs TRBV25-1 and TRBJ2-1; 10 nucleotides agree with TRBD1. The length of the CDR3 is 14 residues. V lost 6 bases to trimming and J lost 9 bases; unmatched junction nucleotides: 8. Germline V gives CDR1 MGHDK, CDR2 SYGVNS.

The chain combines TRBV30 with TRBJ1-1, with D possibly matching TRBD1 (6 bases). CDR1 GTSNPN and CDR2 SVGIG come from the germline V gene (reference sequence). The CDR3 is made up of 14 amino acids. With 0 bases removed from V and 6 bases from J, the gap between germline ends came to 14 bases. The CDR3 region is CAWSVLRGAAEAFF. The CDR3 DNA sequence: TGTGCCTGGAGTGTACTCCGGGGGGCGGCTGAAGCTTTCTTT.

The rearrangement links TRBV25-1 to TRBJ2-1, with D maybe TRBD1 (6 bases). The CDR3 consists of 14 residues. The V and J ends lost 4 bases and 5 bases respectively, with 12 bases between them. CDR1 is MGHDK and CDR2 is SYGVNS in the germline V gene. The CDR3 protein is CASSGYRDHNEQFF. The CDR3 DNA follows: TGTGCCAGCAGTGGTTACAGGGACCACAATGAGCAGTTCTTC.

This clone was observed a few times. The gene calls are TRBV6-6 and TRBJ1-1, with D possibly TRBD1 on 6 matching bases. V was cut by 3 bases and J by 5 bases, with 16 bases left in between. This CDR3 comprises 15 residues. Germline V lookup: CDR1 MNHNY, CDR2 SVGAGI (reference sequence). The CDR3 region has the DNA TGTGCCAGCAGTTATGACCCAGGGGCGGAGACTGAAGCTTTCTTT. This codes for CASSYDPGAETEAFF.

The genes are TRBV19 and TRBJ1-2; weak D call: TRBD1 (5 bases). Trimming cost V 5 bases and J 4 bases, with 11 bases left between them. The CDR3 spans 13 residues. CDR1 LNHDA and CDR2 SQIVND come from the germline V gene (reference sequence). CDR3 bases: TGTGCCAGTAGTCACCAGGGAGGCTATGGCTACACCTTC. Its protein product is CASSHQGGYGYTF. Together with reference TRBV19 and TRBJ1-2, the CDR3 gives the full variable domain: DGGITQSPKYLFRKEGQNVTLSCEQNLNHDAMYWYRQDPGQGLRLIYYSQIVNDFQKGDIAEGYSVSREKKESFPLTVTSAQKNPTAFYLCASSHQGGYGYTFGSGTRLTVV.

This chain connects TRBV5-6 to TRBJ2-3; D ambiguous. There are 15 residues in the CDR3. CDR1 is SGHDT, CDR2 YYEEEE, per germline. V was clipped by 3 bases and J by 2 bases, with 13 bases between them. The CDR3 region has the DNA TGTGCCAGCAGCTGGGTGAGTCAGGTCACAGATACGCAGTATTTT. Its protein is CASSWVSQVTDTQYF.

The chain is built from TRBV11-2 and TRBJ2-7, with 7 bases that match TRBD1. The CDR3 loop spans 14 amino acids. J gave up 4 bases and V 4 bases, and 7 bases lay outside the gene matches. CDR1 and CDR2 (germline): SGHAT, FQNNGV. This chain's CDR3 is CASSSPGQRYEQYF. In DNA form, the CDR3 reads TGTGCCAGCAGCTCCCCGGGACAGCGGTACGAGCAGTACTTC.

V is TRBV7-2 and J is TRBJ1-2; D gene uncertain. Germline V gives CDR1 SGHTA, CDR2 FQGNSA. Between the trimmed V and J ends, which lost 1 base and 0 bases, there was a span of 12 bases. This CDR3 region has 16 residues. The CDR3 nucleotides are TGTGCCAGCAGCTTAGATAGCAGCTCCTCTAACTATGGCTACACCTTC. It specifies CASSLDSSSSNYGYTF.

V is TRBV6-1 and J is TRBJ1-6; D perhaps matches TRBD1 (6 bases). This CDR3 contains 15 residues. With 5 bases removed from V and 10 bases from J, the gap between germline ends came to 18 bases. Germline V gives CDR1 MNHNS, CDR2 SASEGT. For the CDR3, the DNA is TGTGCCAGCAGTAACGGACAGAATATAGGGTCACCCCTCCACTTT. It codes for CASSNGQNIGSPLHF.

Only a few counts were recorded for this clone. This chain links TRBV2 with TRBJ1-2; a weak D match, TRBD1 (5 bases). Germline CDR1 SNHLY, CDR2 FYNNEI. Trimming stripped 4 bases from V and 4 bases from J, with 7 bases between. This CDR3 has 12 residues. The CDR3, as DNA: TGTGCCAGCAGTGGGGGGGGCTATGGCTACACCTTC. Its translation is CASSGGGYGYTF.

This clone was seen more than once but under ten times. The chain carries TRBV5-4 and TRBJ2-1; 7 positions agree with TRBD2. Germline CDR1 is SGHNT and CDR2 is YYREEE (reference sequence). The CDR3 runs to 14 residues. V shed 6 bases, J shed 4 bases, and the junction held 7 bases outside the gene matches. CDR3 sequence reads: CASMAGVEYNEQFF. Here the CDR3 DNA reads TGTGCCAGCATGGCGGGGGTCGAATACAATGAGCAGTTCTTC. Supplemented by reference TRBV5-4 and TRBJ2-1, the full variable domain reads ETGVTQSPTHLIKTRGQQVTLRCSSQSGHNTVSWYQQALGQGPQFIFQYYREEENGRGNFPPRFSGLQFPNYSSELNVNALELDDSALYLCASMAGVEYNEQFFGPGTRLTVL.

The chain couples TRBV9 to TRBJ2-2; D perhaps matches TRBD1 (6 bases). Per the germline V gene, CDR1 is SGDLS and CDR2 is YYNGEE. CDR3 length: 15 amino acids. V lost 2 bases to trimming and J lost 4 bases, with 12 bases between them. CDR3 loop: CASSVHRVVTGELFF. For the CDR3, the DNA is TGTGCCAGCAGCGTCCACAGGGTAGTCACCGGGGAGCTGTTTTTT.

A single count supports this clone. The chain carries TRBV7-2 and TRBJ2-5; weak D call: TRBD1 (6 bases). The CDR3 runs 16 residues. Germline V lookup: CDR1 SGHTA, CDR2 FQGNSA. Trimming removed 1 base from V and 5 bases from J, with 17 bases in between. The CDR3 nucleotides are TGTGCCAGCAGCTTAGGAGGCAGGGGTTCGACGGAGACCCAGTACTTC. Translating gives CASSLGGRGSTETQYF.